This T cell receptor beta chain was documented in a study of prognosis after radiotherapy for stage I lung cancer. This clonotype was detected ten times or more. It was by two-round multiplex PCR that TCR beta CDR3 was amplified from genomic DNA. Primers specific to each TRBV and TRBJ gene drove first-round PCR. TCRdb re-called the multiplex PCR reads through MiXCR, storing one row per CDR3 protein. The table records nearly 25,000 distinct CDR3 sequences, about two fifths of them present only once. For each of two time points, an approximately 6.1-milliliter draw of peripheral blood was taken. The sequence derives from a donor aged 50 or older with non-small cell lung cancer. The starting material was PBMCs, obtained before or after stereotactic body radiation therapy (not recorded which).

DNA of the CDR3: TGTGCCAGCAGTTACCAACCGAGACAGGAGAACGGGGAGCTGTTTTTT. Translating gives CASSYQPRQENGELFF. The genes are TRBV6-5 and TRBJ2-2, with D maybe TRBD1 (6 bases). V was pared by 2 bases and J by 7 bases, with 17 bases between. Looked up from germline, CDR1 is MNHEY and CDR2 is SVGAGI. CDR3 length: 16 residues.